The clone carrying this T cell receptor (beta chain) has ten or more counts. Its antigen is not known. V shed 6 bases, J shed 8 bases, and the junction held 8 bases outside the gene matches. This CDR3 is built from 14 residues. The V gene's germline CDR1 is SQVTM and CDR2 ANQGSEA. TCRbeta library preparation incorporated unique molecular identifiers. One entry per CDR3 protein, called by TCRdb with MiXCR from the PCR reads. The sample contains 400,000 to 450,000 distinct CDR3 sequences, approximately 41% of which appear only once. This record belongs to a study of T-cell reconstitution after alpha-beta-depleted transplantation in children. General study points: At one year after transplant, newly produced T cells mostly accounted for T-cell counts and diversity. Expanded graft clones numbering several hundred reportedly gave rise to alpha-beta T cells about two months after transplant. Where some patients showed high TCRbeta diversity at day 60, it came from recipient T cells and thymic progenitors that had survived.

This TCR was recovered from a girl aged 2 to 9 with aplastic anemia, due to receive a stem cell transplant. The source was PBMCs, collected before TCRalphabeta/CD19-depleted stem cell transplant. The chain employs TRBV29-1 and TRBJ2-1, with 12 bases lining up with TRBD1. The CDR3 loop reads CSVKGQGAGYEQFF. The DNA of the CDR3 is TGCAGCGTCAAGGGACAGGGGGCAGGCTATGAGCAGTTCTTC.